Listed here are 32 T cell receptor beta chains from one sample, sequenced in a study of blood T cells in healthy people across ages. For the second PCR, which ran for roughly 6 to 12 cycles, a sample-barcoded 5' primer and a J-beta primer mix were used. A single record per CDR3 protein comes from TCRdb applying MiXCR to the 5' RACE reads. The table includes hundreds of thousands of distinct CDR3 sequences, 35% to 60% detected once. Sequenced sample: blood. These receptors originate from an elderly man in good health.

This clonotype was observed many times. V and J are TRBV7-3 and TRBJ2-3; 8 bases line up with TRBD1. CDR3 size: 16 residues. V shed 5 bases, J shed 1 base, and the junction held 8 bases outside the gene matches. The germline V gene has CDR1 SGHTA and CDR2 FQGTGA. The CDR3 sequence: CASSPLDRGGTDTQYF. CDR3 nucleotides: TGTGCCAGCAGCCCCCTAGACAGGGGAGGCACAGATACGCAGTATTTT.

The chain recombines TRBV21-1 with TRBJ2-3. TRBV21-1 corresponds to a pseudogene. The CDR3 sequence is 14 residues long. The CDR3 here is CASSKGQNRDTQYF. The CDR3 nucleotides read TGTGCCAGCAGCAAAGGGCAGAACCGGGATACGCAGTATTTT.

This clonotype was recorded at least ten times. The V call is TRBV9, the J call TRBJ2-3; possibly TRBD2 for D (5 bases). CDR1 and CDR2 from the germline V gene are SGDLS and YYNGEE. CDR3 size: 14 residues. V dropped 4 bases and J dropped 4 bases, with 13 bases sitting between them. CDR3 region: CASSPGIWADTQYF. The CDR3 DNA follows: TGTGCCAGCAGCCCCGGGATCTGGGCAGATACGCAGTATTTT.

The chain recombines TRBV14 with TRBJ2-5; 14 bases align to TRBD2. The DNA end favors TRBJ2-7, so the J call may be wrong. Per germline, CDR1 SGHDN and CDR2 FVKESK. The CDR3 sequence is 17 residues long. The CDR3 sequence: CASSLGTSGRIWSEQYF. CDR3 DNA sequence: TGTGCCAGCAGCCTGGGGACTAGCGGGAGAATATGGTCCGAGCAGTACTTC.

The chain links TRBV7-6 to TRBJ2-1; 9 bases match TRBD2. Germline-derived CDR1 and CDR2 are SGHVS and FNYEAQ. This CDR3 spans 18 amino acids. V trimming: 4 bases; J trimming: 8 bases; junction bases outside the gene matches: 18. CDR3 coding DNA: TGTGCCAGCAGCTCGCCTTCGGGGGGCGCGGGAGGGATCGATGAGCAGTTCTTC. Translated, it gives CASSSPSGGAGGIDEQFF.

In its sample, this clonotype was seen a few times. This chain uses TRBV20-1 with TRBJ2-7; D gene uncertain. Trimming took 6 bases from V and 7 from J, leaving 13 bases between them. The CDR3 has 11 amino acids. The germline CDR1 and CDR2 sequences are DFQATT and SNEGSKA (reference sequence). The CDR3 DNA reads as TGCAGTGCCACCCCCCTGGGTGAGCAGTACTTC. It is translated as CSATPLGEQYF.

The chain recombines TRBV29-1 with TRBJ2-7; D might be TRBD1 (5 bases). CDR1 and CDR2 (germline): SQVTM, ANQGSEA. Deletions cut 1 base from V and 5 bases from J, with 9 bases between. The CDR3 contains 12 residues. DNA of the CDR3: TGCAGCGTTGAAGGGGGCGGACACGAGCAGTACTTC. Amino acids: CSVEGGGHEQYF.

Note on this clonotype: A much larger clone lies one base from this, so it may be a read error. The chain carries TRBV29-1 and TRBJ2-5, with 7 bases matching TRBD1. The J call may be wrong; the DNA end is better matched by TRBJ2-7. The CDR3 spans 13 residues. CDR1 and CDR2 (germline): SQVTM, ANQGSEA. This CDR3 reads CSVCDRQGDEQYF. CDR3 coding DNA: TGCAGCGTTTGCGACCGACAGGGCGACGAGCAGTACTTC.

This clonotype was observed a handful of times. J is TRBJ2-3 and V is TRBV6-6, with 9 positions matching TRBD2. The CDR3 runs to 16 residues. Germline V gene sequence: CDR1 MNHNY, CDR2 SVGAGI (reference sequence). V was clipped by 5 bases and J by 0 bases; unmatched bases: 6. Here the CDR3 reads CASSNLAGPSTDTQYF. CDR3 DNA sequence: TGTGCCAGCAGTAATCTAGCGGGGCCTAGCACAGATACGCAGTATTTT.

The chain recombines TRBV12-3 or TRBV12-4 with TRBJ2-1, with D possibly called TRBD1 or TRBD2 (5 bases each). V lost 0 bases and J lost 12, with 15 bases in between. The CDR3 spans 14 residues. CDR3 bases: TGTGCCAGCAGTTTAGCCCCGAGGGGTCTAGGGCAGTTCTTC. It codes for CASSLAPRGLGQFF.

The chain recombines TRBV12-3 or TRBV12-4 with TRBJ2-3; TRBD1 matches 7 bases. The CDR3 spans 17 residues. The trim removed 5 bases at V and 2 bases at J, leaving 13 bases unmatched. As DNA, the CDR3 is TGTGCCAGCAGTCTGACAAAGACAGGGAGTCACACAGATACGCAGTATTTT. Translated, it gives CASSLTKTGSHTDTQYF.

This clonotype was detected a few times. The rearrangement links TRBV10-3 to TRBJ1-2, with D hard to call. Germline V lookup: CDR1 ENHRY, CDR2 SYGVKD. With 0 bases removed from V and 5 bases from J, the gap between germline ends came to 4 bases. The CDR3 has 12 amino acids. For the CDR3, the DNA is TGTGCCATCAGTGAGTCCACATATGGCTACACCTTC. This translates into CAISESTYGYTF.

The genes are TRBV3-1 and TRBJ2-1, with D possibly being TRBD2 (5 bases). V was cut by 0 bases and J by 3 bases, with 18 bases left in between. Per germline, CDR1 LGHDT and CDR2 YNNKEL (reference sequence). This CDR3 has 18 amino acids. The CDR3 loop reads CASSQELGGGPNYNEQFF. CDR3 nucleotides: TGTGCCAGCAGCCAAGAATTGGGCGGAGGACCTAACTACAATGAGCAGTTCTTC.

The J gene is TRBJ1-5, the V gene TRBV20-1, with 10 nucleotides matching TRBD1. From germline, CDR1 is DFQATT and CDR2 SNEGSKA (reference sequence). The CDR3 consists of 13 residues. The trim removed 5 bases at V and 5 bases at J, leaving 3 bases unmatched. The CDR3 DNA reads TGCAGTGCTTCGACAGGGGGCGATCAGCCCCAGCATTTT. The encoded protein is CSASTGGDQPQHF.

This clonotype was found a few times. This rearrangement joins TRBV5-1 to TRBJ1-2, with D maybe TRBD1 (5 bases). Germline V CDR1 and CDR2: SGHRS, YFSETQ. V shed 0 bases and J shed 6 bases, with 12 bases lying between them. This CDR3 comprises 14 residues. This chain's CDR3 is CASSLVRGSNGYTF. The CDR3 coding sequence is TGCGCCAGCAGCTTGGTAAGGGGTAGTAATGGCTACACCTTC.

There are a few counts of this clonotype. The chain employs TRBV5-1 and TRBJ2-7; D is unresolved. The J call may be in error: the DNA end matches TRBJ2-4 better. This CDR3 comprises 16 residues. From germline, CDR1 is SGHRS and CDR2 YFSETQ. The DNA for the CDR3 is TGCGCCAGCAGCTTGGAGGGTGATTTTGACAAAAACATTCAGTACTTC. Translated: CASSLEGDFDKNIQYF.

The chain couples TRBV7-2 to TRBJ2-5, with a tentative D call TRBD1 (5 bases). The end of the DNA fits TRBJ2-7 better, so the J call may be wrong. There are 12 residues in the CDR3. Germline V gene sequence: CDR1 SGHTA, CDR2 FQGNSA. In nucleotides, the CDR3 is TGTGCCAGCAGCTTCAGGGCGGCCGAGCAGTACTTC. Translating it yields CASSFRAAEQYF.

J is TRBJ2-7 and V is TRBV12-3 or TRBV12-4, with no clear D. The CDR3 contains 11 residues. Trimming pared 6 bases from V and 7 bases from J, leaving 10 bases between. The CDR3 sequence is CASSRLEEQYF. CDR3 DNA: TGTGCCAGCAGCCGTCTCGAAGAGCAGTACTTC.

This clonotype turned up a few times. The CDR3 spells CASSLGAVKEQYF. CDR3 in DNA: TGTGCCAGCAGTTTAGGGGCGGTAAAAGAGCAGTACTTC. This chain joins TRBV28 and TRBJ2-7, with TRBD1 as a possible D gene (5 bases). This CDR3 comprises 13 residues. Trimming took off 2 bases at V and 7 bases at J, with 12 bases between the two ends. Germline V gives CDR1 MDHEN, CDR2 SYDVKM.

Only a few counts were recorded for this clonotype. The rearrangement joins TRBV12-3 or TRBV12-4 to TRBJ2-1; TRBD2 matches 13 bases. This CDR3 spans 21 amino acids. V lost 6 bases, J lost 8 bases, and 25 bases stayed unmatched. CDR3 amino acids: CASSKNPRVYPGTSGIDEQFF. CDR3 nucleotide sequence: TGTGCCAGCAGCAAAAACCCACGGGTGTATCCCGGGACTAGCGGGATTGATGAGCAGTTCTTC.

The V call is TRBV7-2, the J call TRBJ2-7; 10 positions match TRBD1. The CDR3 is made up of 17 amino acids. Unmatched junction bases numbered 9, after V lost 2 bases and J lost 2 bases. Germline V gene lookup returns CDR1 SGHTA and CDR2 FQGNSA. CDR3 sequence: CASSLLPRGTGAYEQYF. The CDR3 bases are TGTGCCAGCAGCTTATTACCCCGCGGGACAGGGGCCTACGAGCAGTACTTC. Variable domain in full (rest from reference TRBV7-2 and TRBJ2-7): GAGVSQSPSNKVTEKGKDVELRCDPISGHTALYWYRQSLGQGLEFLIYFQGNSAPDKSGLPSDRFSAERTGGSVSTLTIQRTQQEDSAVYLCASSLLPRGTGAYEQYFGPGTRLTVT.

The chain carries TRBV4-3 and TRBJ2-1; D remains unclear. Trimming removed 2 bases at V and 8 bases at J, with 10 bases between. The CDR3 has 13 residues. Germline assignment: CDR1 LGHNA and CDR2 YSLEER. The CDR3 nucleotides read TGCGCCAGCAGCCAAAATTTGGGCTATGAGCAGTTCTTC. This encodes CASSQNLGYEQFF.

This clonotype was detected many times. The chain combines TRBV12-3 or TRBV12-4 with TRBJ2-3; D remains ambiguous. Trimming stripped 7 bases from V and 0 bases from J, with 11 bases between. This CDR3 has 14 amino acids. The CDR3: CASTPRSSTDTQYF. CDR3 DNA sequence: TGTGCCAGCACCCCCAGGTCGAGCACAGATACGCAGTATTTT.

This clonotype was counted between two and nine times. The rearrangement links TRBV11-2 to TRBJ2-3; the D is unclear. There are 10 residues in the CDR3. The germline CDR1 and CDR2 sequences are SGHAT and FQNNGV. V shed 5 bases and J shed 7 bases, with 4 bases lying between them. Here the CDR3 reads CASSLHTQYF. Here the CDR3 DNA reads TGTGCCAGCAGCCTTCATACGCAGTATTTT. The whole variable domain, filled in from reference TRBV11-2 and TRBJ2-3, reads EAGVAQSPRYKIIEKRQSVAFWCNPISGHATLYWYQQILGQGPKLLIQFQNNGVVDDSQLPKDRFSAERLKGVDSTLKIQPAKLEDSAVYLCASSLHTQYFGPGTRLTVL.

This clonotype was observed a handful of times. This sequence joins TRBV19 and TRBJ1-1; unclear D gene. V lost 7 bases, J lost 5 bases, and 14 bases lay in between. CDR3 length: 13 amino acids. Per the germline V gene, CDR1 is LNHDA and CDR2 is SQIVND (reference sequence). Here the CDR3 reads CASKYGRRTEAFF. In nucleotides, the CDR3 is TGTGCCAGTAAGTACGGTCGGCGGACTGAAGCTTTCTTT.

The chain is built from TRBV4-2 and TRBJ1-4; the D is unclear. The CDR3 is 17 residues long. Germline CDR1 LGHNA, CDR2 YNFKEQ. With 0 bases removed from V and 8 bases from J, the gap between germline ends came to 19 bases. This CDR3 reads CASSQDPGSSPEEKLFF. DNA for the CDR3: TGTGCCAGCAGCCAAGATCCAGGCAGCTCCCCGGAGGAAAAACTGTTTTTT.

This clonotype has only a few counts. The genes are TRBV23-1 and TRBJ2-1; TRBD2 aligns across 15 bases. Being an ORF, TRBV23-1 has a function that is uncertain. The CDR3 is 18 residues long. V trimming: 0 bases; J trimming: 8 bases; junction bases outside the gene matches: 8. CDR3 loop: CASSQSKGGTSGRYEQFF. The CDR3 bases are TGCGCCAGCAGTCAATCGAAGGGTGGGACTAGCGGGAGGTATGAGCAGTTCTTC.

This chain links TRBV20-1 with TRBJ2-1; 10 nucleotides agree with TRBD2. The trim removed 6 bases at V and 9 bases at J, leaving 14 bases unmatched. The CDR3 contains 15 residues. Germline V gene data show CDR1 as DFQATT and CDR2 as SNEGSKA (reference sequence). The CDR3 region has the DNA TGCAGTGCCGTTGGGGACCCCGGGACTAGCGTTGAGCAGTTCTTC. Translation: CSAVGDPGTSVEQFF.

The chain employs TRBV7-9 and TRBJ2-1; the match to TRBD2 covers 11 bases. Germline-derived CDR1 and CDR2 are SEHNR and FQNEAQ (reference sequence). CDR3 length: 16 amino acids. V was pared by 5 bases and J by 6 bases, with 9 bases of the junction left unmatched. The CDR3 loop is CASSAKGLADRNEQFF. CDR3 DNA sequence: TGTGCCAGCAGCGCTAAGGGACTAGCGGACCGCAATGAGCAGTTCTTC.

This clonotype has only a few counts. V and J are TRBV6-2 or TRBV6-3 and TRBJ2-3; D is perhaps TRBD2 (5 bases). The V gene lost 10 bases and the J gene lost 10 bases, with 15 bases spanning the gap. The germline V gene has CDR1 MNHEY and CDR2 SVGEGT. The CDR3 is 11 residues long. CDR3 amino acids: CAISADRSQYF. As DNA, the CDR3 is TGTGCCATTTCAGCGGACCGATCGCAGTATTTT.

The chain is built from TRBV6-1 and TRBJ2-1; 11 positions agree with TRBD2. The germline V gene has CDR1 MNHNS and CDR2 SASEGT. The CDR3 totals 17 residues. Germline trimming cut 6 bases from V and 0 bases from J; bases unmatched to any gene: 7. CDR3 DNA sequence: TGTGCCAGCAGAAAAACTAGCGGGGGCAGCTCCTACAATGAGCAGTTCTTC. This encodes CASRKTSGGSSYNEQFF.

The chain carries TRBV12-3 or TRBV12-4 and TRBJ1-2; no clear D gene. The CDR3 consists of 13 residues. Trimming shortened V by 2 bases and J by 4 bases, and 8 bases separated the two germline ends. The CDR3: CASSLPGRYGYTF. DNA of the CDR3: TGTGCCAGCAGTTTACCAGGTCGCTATGGCTACACCTTC.